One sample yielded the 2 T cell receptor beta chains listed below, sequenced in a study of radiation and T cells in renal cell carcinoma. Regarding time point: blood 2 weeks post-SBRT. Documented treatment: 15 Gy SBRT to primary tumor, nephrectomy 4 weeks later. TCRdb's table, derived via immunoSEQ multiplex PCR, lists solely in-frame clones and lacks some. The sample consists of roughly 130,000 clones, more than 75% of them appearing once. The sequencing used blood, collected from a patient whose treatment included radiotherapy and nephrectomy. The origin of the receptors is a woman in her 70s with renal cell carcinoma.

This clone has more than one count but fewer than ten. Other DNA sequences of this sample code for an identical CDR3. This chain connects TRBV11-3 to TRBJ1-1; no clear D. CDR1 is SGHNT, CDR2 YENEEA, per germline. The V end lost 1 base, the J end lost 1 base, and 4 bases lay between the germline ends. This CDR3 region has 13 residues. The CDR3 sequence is CASSLGGNTEAFF. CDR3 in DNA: TGTGCCAGCAGCTTAGGGGGGAACACTGAAGCTTTCTTT.

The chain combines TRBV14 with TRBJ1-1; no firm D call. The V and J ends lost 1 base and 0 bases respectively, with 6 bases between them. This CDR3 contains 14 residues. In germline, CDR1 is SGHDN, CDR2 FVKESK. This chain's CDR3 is CASSQVFVNTEAFF. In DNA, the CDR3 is TGTGCCAGCAGCCAAGTGTTCGTGAACACTGAAGCTTTCTTT.